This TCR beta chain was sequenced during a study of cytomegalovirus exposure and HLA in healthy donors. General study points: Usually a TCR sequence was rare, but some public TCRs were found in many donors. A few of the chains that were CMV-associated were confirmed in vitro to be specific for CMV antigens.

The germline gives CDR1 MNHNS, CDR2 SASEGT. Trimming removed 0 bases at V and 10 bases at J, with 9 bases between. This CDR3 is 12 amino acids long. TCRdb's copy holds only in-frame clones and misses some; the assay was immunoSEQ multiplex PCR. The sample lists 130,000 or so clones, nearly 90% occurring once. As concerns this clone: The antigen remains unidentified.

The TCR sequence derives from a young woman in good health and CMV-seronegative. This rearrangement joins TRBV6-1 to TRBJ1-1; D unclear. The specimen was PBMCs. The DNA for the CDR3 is TGTGCCAGCAGTGAAGCAAGCCCAGGAGCTTTCTTT. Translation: CASSEASPGAFF.